Listed here are 7 T cell receptor beta chains from one sample, sequenced in a study of CD8 T cells in Susac syndrome. Reverse transcription of roughly 0.45 to 1 ug RNA used random hexamers. TCRdb independently ran MiXCR on the immunoSEQ multiplex PCR reads; one entry per CDR3 protein. The top ten clones hold 0.065% to 0.09% of a sample with approximately 120,000 distinct CDR3 sequences, around 94% of them seen once. The sample comprised CD4+ T cells from PBMCs. These receptors all stem from a human donor in good health.

The genes are TRBV15 and TRBJ2-2; 14 bases are shared with TRBD2. Germline CDR1 LNHNV, CDR2 YYDKDF (reference sequence). The length of the CDR3 is 18 residues. V lost 6 bases to trimming and J lost 4 bases; unmatched junction nucleotides: 10. As DNA, the CDR3 is TGTGCCACCAGGGGACCGGGACTAGCGGGAGAGGGCACCGGGGAGCTGTTTTTT. Translation: CATRGPGLAGEGTGELFF.

J is TRBJ1-1 and V is TRBV2; D perhaps matches TRBD1 (6 bases). V was pared by 7 bases and J by 4 bases, with 16 bases between. Germline CDR1 and CDR2: SNHLY and FYNNEI. The CDR3 runs to 14 residues. CDR3 coding DNA: TGTGCCAGCATCTTCGGGGGCGCGGGCACTGAAGCTTTCTTT. This gives the protein CASIFGGAGTEAFF. Complete variable domain (other parts from reference TRBV2 and TRBJ1-1): EPEVTQTPSHQVTQMGQEVILRCVPISNHLYFYWYRQILGQKVEFLVSFYNNEISEKSEIFDDQFSVERPDGSNFTLKIRSTKLEDSAMYFCASIFGGAGTEAFFGQGTRLTVV.

This clonotype was seen a few times. This chain links TRBV27 with TRBJ2-1; 7 bases map to TRBD1. V lost 3 bases to trimming and J lost 4 bases; unmatched junction nucleotides: 0. The CDR3 sequence is 13 residues long. Germline V gene data show CDR1 as MNHEY and CDR2 as SMNVEV (reference sequence). This CDR3 reads CASSLTGYNEQFF. Here the CDR3 DNA reads TGTGCCAGCAGTTTGACAGGGTACAATGAGCAGTTCTTC.

This clonotype has just one count. This chain connects TRBV5-1 to TRBJ2-7, with no clear D. This CDR3 comprises 15 residues. Germline CDR1 is SGHRS and CDR2 is YFSETQ. V was clipped by 4 bases and J by 4 bases, with 18 bases between them. The CDR3: CASSPLSKVTYEQYF. The CDR3 nucleotides read TGCGCCAGCAGCCCTCTCTCCAAAGTGACTTACGAGCAGTACTTC.

This clonotype occurred once. The V call is TRBV4-1, the J call TRBJ1-4; 8 bases agree with TRBD1. CDR1 is MGHRA, CDR2 YSYEKL, per germline. The ends lost 10 bases at V and 6 bases at J; junction bases unmatched: 10. The CDR3 contains 14 residues. CDR3 bases: TGCGCCACCCTCGCCGGGACAGGTGATGAAAAACTGTTTTTT. Protein product: CATLAGTGDEKLFF.

V and J are TRBV2 and TRBJ1-2; D remains ambiguous. The ends were cut back, 1 base at V and 5 bases at J, with 8 bases in the middle. Per germline, CDR1 SNHLY and CDR2 FYNNEI. The CDR3 has 13 amino acids. The CDR3, as DNA: TGTGCCAGCAGTGAAGGGTGGTCGTATGGCTACACCTTC. Protein sequence: CASSEGWSYGYTF.

A single count supports this clonotype. V and J are TRBV7-6 and TRBJ2-2; weak D call: TRBD2 (5 bases). Germline lookup yields CDR1 SGHVS and CDR2 FNYEAQ. The CDR3 runs to 15 residues. V lost 2 bases, J lost 0 bases, and 7 bases lay in between. The CDR3 bases are TGTGCCAGCAGCTTATCCGGGGCGAACACCGGGGAGCTGTTTTTT. Amino acid sequence: CASSLSGANTGELFF. Variable domain in full (rest from reference TRBV7-6 and TRBJ2-2): GAGVSQSPRYKVTKRGQDVALRCDPISGHVSLYWYRQALGQGPEFLTYFNYEAQQDKSGLPNDRFSAERPEGSISTLTIQRTEQRDSAMYRCASSLSGANTGELFFGEGSRLTVL.